The rows below give T cell receptor beta chains drawn from one sample of a study of cytomegalovirus exposure and HLA in healthy donors. This table comes from immunoSEQ multiplex PCR, and its TCRdb copy is limited to in-frame clones, with some not included. The profile shows 100,000 to 150,000 clones, around three quarters of them singletons. Sequenced sample: PBMCs. Receptors were obtained from a female donor in good health and CMV-seronegative. Each CDR3 is given with its conserved first and last residue. D genes are given only for firm matches. Rows may omit the clone size; those that give it use once, few, many or a size class.

clone_size	d_call	v_call	j_call	cdr3_aa	cdr3_nt
few	TRBD2	TRBV2	TRBJ2-1	CASQEGLAGNNEQFF	TGTGCCAGCCAAGAAGGACTAGCGGGGAACAATGAGCAGTTCTTC
once	TRBD1	TRBV6-1	TRBJ1-3	CASSLGQGRNTIYF	TGTGCCAGCAGCCTCGGACAGGGTCGGAACACCATATATTTT
NA	NA	TRBV29-1	TRBJ2-3	CSVGGDTQYF	TGCAGCGTTGGAGGGGATACGCAGTATTTT
NA	TRBD2	TRBV7-8	TRBJ2-7	CASSLATSGMSSYEQYF	TGTGCCAGCAGCTTAGCGACTAGCGGGATGAGCTCCTACGAGCAGTACTTC
few	TRBD2	TRBV2	TRBJ2-4	CASSELAGGGSGNIQYF	TGTGCCAGCAGTGAACTAGCGGGAGGGGGGTCGGGAAACATTCAGTACTTC
NA	NA	TRBV15	TRBJ1-2	CATSRMGQADYGYTF	TGTGCCACCAGCAGGATGGGACAAGCAGACTATGGCTACACCTTC
NA	TRBD1	TRBV5-1	TRBJ1-2	CASSWTGGRRAYGYTF	TGCGCCAGCAGCTGGACAGGGGGGCGTAGAGCCTATGGCTACACCTTC
NA	NA	TRBV19	TRBJ1-1	CASSSGQNTEAFF	TGTGCCAGTAGTAGTGGACAGAACACTGAAGCTTTCTTT
NA	NA	TRBV4-1	TRBJ2-1	CASSPPPTLALSYNEQFF	TGCGCCAGCAGCCCCCCCCCTACGCTAGCGCTCTCCTACAATGAGCAGTTCTTC
NA	TRBD2	TRBV4-1	TRBJ2-7	CASSQDGLAGGKQYF	TGCGCCAGCAGCCAAGATGGCCTAGCGGGAGGAAAGCAGTACTTC
once	TRBD1	TRBV10-3	TRBJ1-4	CAISGQGPEKLFF	TGTGCCATCAGTGGACAGGGTCCTGAAAAACTGTTTTTT
NA	NA	TRBV18	TRBJ1-5	CASSPAGDQPQHF	TGTGCCAGCTCACCAGCAGGGGATCAGCCCCAGCATTTT
NA	NA	TRBV18	TRBJ1-1	CASSPRVGLTMNTEAFF	TGTGCCAGCTCACCGAGGGTAGGGTTGACCATGAACACTGAAGCTTTCTTT
NA	TRBD1	TRBV5-1	TRBJ1-6	CASSRDRGNSPLHF	TGCGCCAGCAGCCGGGACAGGGGTAATTCACCCCTCCACTTT
NA	TRBD1	TRBV6-5	TRBJ1-2	CASSTGQGNYGYTF	TGTGCCAGCAGCACCGGACAGGGTAACTATGGCTACACCTTC
NA	NA	TRBV5-1	TRBJ1-6	CASSPGGSSYNSPLHF	TGCGCCAGCAGCCCCGGGGGGAGCTCCTATAATTCACCCCTCCACTTT
NA	TRBD1	TRBV18	TRBJ1-5	CASSRGTGNLEQPQHF	TGTGCCAGCTCACGAGGGACAGGCAATCTGGAACAGCCCCAGCATTTT
NA	NA	TRBV7-6	TRBJ2-7	CASSPGQRSYEQYF	TGTGCCAGCAGCCCTGGACAGCGCTCCTACGAGCAGTACTTC
NA	NA	TRBV27	TRBJ1-1	CASSLWSRGSTEAFF	TGTGCCAGCAGTTTATGGTCGCGGGGATCCACTGAAGCTTTCTTT
NA	NA	TRBV6-5	TRBJ1-5	CASRRDPNQPQHF	TGTGCCAGCCGCAGGGATCCCAATCAGCCCCAGCATTTT
NA	TRBD2	TRBV5-1	TRBJ2-1	CASSSLTSGDDYLYNEQFF	TGCGCCAGCAGCTCCCTTACTAGCGGGGACGATTACCTCTACAATGAGCAGTTCTTC
NA	NA	TRBV6-5	TRBJ1-6	CASSGAGGPPLHF	TGTGCCAGCAGTGGGGCCGGGGGTCCACCCCTCCACTTT
few	TRBD2	TRBV5-1	TRBJ2-5	CASSLGGGEETQYF	TGCGCCAGCAGCTTGGGGGGAGGGGAAGAGACCCAGTACTTC
NA	TRBD1	TRBV6-5	TRBJ2-2	CASSYTGGSTGELFF	TGTGCCAGCAGTTACACAGGGGGGTCCACCGGGGAGCTGTTTTTT
NA	NA	TRBV11-1	TRBJ2-3	CASSPQTDTQYF	TGTGCCAGCAGCCCCCAAACAGATACGCAGTATTTT
NA	TRBD1	TRBV6-1	TRBJ2-7	CASSDRDRGSYEQYF	TGTGCCAGCAGTGACCGGGACAGGGGGTCCTACGAGCAGTACTTC
few	NA	TRBV9	TRBJ1-2	CASSVEGGGGSGYTF	TGTGCCAGCAGCGTAGAGGGGGGGGGTGGTTCTGGCTACACCTTC
NA	TRBD1	TRBV6-1	TRBJ1-2	CASRRTGTNYGYTF	TGTGCCAGCAGGCGGACAGGGACCAACTATGGCTACACCTTC
NA	NA	TRBV7-6	TRBJ2-2	CASSLVGLGNRAGGELFF	TGTGCCAGCAGCTTAGTTGGTCTTGGGAACAGGGCTGGCGGGGAGCTGTTTTTT
once	TRBD1	TRBV7-3	TRBJ2-2	CASSLTPGGGTGELFF	TGTGCCAGCAGCTTAACCCCAGGGGGCGGCACCGGGGAGCTGTTTTTT
NA	NA	TRBV10-2	TRBJ2-1	CASSLGGGTGGNEQFF	TGCGCCAGCAGTCTCGGGGGCGGGACGGGGGGAAATGAGCAGTTCTTC
once	TRBD1	TRBV29-1	TRBJ2-5	CSVGDRVLETQYF	TGCAGCGTGGGGGACAGGGTGTTGGAGACCCAGTACTTC
NA	TRBD1	TRBV5-6	TRBJ2-7	CASSLGFATGVYEQYF	TGTGCCAGCAGCTTGGGGTTCGCGACAGGGGTCTACGAGCAGTACTTC
NA	NA	TRBV28	TRBJ1-5	CASSLFGYRENQPQHF	TGTGCCAGCAGTTTATTTGGGTACAGGGAGAATCAGCCCCAGCATTTT
NA	NA	TRBV2	TRBJ2-1	CASSEESDEQFF	TGTGCCAGCAGTGAAGAGAGTGATGAGCAGTTCTTC
NA	NA	TRBV19	TRBJ1-4	CASSISSGRGEKLFF	TGTGCCAGTAGTATTTCTTCGGGGAGGGGAGAAAAACTGTTTTTT
NA	NA	TRBV6-7	TRBJ1-2	CASSYSKGANYGYTF	TGTGCCAGCAGTTACTCGAAGGGGGCTAACTATGGCTACACCTTC
NA	NA	TRBV16	TRBJ1-2	CASSRSPRTVPNYGYTF	TGTGCCAGCAGCCGCTCGCCTCGGACAGTACCTAACTATGGCTACACCTTC
NA	TRBD1	TRBV19	TRBJ2-7	CASSVVPPGQGPHEQYF	TGTGCCAGTAGTGTGGTCCCACCGGGACAGGGACCCCACGAGCAGTACTTC
NA	TRBD1	TRBV7-9	TRBJ2-1	CSSSQNRDSSYNEQFF	TGTTCCAGCAGCCAGAACCGGGACAGCTCCTACAATGAGCAGTTCTTC
NA	NA	TRBV19	TRBJ1-2	CASSNWTDPYGYTF	TGTGCCAGTAGTAATTGGACAGACCCCTATGGCTACACCTTC
NA	TRBD1	TRBV30	TRBJ1-3	CAWDRGIGNTIYF	TGTGCCTGGGACAGGGGGATAGGAAACACCATATATTTT
once	NA	TRBV2	TRBJ2-1	CASSVGAPYNEQFF	TGTGCCAGCAGTGTAGGGGCCCCTTACAATGAGCAGTTCTTC
NA	NA	TRBV6-5	TRBJ1-2	CASSYSKQGSYTF	TGTGCCAGCAGTTACTCGAAACAGGGTAGCTACACCTTC
NA	NA	TRBV2	TRBJ1-5	CASKRDSNQPQHF	TGTGCCAGCAAGAGAGACAGTAATCAGCCCCAGCATTTT
NA	NA	TRBV15	TRBJ2-7	CATRFEVSAGLNYEQYF	TGTGCCACCAGGTTTGAGGTCTCGGCAGGACTAAACTACGAGCAGTACTTC
NA	TRBD1	TRBV29-1	TRBJ1-6	CSVRTGGGNSPLHF	TGCAGCGTTCGAACAGGGGGTGGGAATTCACCCCTCCACTTT
NA	NA	TRBV27	TRBJ2-7	CASSFWDSKYEQYF	TGTGCCAGCAGTTTCTGGGACTCCAAATACGAGCAGTACTTC
NA	NA	TRBV5-4	TRBJ2-7	CASSLESGNRDEQYF	TGTGCCAGCAGCTTGGAATCGGGGAATCGGGACGAGCAGTACTTC
few	TRBD1	TRBV5-8	TRBJ1-4	CASSWGQGRIVEKLFF	TGTGCCAGCAGCTGGGGACAGGGTAGGATAGTTGAAAAACTGTTTTTT
NA	TRBD1	TRBV5-1	TRBJ1-2	CASSQTGGEDYGYTF	TGCGCCAGCAGCCAGACAGGGGGCGAAGACTATGGCTACACCTTC
NA	NA	TRBV12-5	TRBJ2-3	CASGLSGARDTQYF	TGTGCTAGTGGACTTAGCGGAGCCAGAGATACGCAGTATTTT
few	NA	TRBV4-1	TRBJ2-7	CASSQTPTSGISYEQYF	TGCGCCAGCAGCCAAACCCCGACCTCAGGGATAAGCTACGAGCAGTACTTC
NA	NA	TRBV6-4	TRBJ1-2	CASSDLQGNGYTF	TGTGCCAGCAGTGACCTGCAGGGGAATGGCTACACCTTC
NA	NA	TRBV25-1	TRBJ1-5	CASSDGRGPQHF	TGTGCCAGCAGTGATGGCAGGGGCCCCCAGCATTTT